These T cell receptor beta chains were read from a single sample in a study of CD8 T cells in Susac syndrome. Each CDR3 protein gets one entry after TCRdb re-called the immunoSEQ multiplex PCR reads with MiXCR. The table has some 400,000 distinct CDR3 sequences, approximately 85% seen once. The sequenced sample was CD8+ T cells from PBMCs. All receptors come from a human donor with multiple sclerosis. Both conserved end residues are part of each CDR3. Fields, in order: D gene, V gene, CDR3 length, clone size, J gene, CDR3 DNA, CDR3 protein. The D gene is left open where the match is weak. Where a row states a size, it is once, few, many or the class of an expanded clone; other rows omit it.

d_gene: .
v_gene: TRBV5-1
len: 15
abundance: .
j_gene: TRBJ2-1
CDR3nt: TGCGCCAGCAGGGACCCCGGGCCCTCCTACAATGAGCAGTTCTTC
CDR3aa: CASRDPGPSYNEQFF

d_gene: TRBD1
v_gene: TRBV5-4
len: 14
abundance: .
j_gene: TRBJ2-7
CDR3nt: TGTGCCAGCAGCCCCGGGACAGGTTATTACGAGCAGTACTTC
CDR3aa: CASSPGTGYYEQYF

d_gene: TRBD1
v_gene: TRBV7-9
len: 15
abundance: .
j_gene: TRBJ1-5
CDR3nt: TGTGCCAGCAGCCCTAGTGGGGCAGGGGGTGAGCCCCAGCATTTT
CDR3aa: CASSPSGAGGEPQHF

d_gene: .
v_gene: TRBV9
len: 15
abundance: .
j_gene: TRBJ1-2
CDR3nt: TGTGCCAGCAGCGTAGCGGGGGAGGGGAACTATGGCTACACCTTC
CDR3aa: CASSVAGEGNYGYTF

d_gene: .
v_gene: TRBV27
len: 13
abundance: .
j_gene: TRBJ2-2
CDR3nt: TGTGCCAGCAGTTTATCCGGATTCGGGGAGCTGTTTTTT
CDR3aa: CASSLSGFGELFF

d_gene: .
v_gene: TRBV30
len: 12
abundance: .
j_gene: TRBJ2-2
CDR3nt: TGTGCCTGGACACCGAACACCGGGGAGCTGTTTTTT
CDR3aa: CAWTPNTGELFF

d_gene: .
v_gene: TRBV6-5
len: 13
abundance: .
j_gene: TRBJ2-5
CDR3nt: TGTGCCAGCAGTCCCGACAGTTATGAGACCCAGTACTTC
CDR3aa: CASSPDSYETQYF

d_gene: TRBD1
v_gene: TRBV28
len: 12
abundance: .
j_gene: TRBJ1-2
CDR3nt: TGTGCCAGCAGTTTCACAGGGGGTGGCTACACCTTC
CDR3aa: CASSFTGGGYTF

d_gene: .
v_gene: TRBV20-1
len: 16
abundance: .
j_gene: TRBJ2-2
CDR3nt: TGCAGTGCTAGAGATAAAGGTCAGCCCTACACCGGGGAGCTGTTTTTT
CDR3aa: CSARDKGQPYTGELFF

d_gene: .
v_gene: TRBV11-1
len: 14
abundance: few
j_gene: TRBJ2-7
CDR3nt: TGTGCCAGCAGCTGGGGTACAACGGGCTACGAGCAGTACTTC
CDR3aa: CASSWGTTGYEQYF

d_gene: TRBD2
v_gene: TRBV11-2
len: 13
abundance: few
j_gene: TRBJ2-7
CDR3nt: TGTGCCAGCAGCCCCCCGGGAGGGAACGAGCAGTACTTC
CDR3aa: CASSPPGGNEQYF

d_gene: .
v_gene: TRBV27
len: 14
abundance: .
j_gene: TRBJ2-2
CDR3nt: TGTGCCAGCAGTTCCTATGACCTCACCGGGGAGCTGTTTTTT
CDR3aa: CASSSYDLTGELFF

d_gene: TRBD1
v_gene: TRBV12-3/TRBV12-4
len: 16
abundance: .
j_gene: TRBJ2-7
CDR3nt: TGTGCCAGCAGTAATGAAATGGACAGGGTGAGGTACGAGCAGTACTTC
CDR3aa: CASSNEMDRVRYEQYF

d_gene: .
v_gene: TRBV27
len: 13
abundance: .
j_gene: TRBJ1-4
CDR3nt: TGTGCCAGCAGTTTCGTCTCTAATGAAAAACTGTTTTTT
CDR3aa: CASSFVSNEKLFF

d_gene: TRBD2
v_gene: TRBV6-6
len: 11
abundance: .
j_gene: TRBJ2-1
CDR3nt: TGTGCCACCGTAGCGGGGAATGAGCAGTTCTTC
CDR3aa: CATVAGNEQFF

d_gene: TRBD2
v_gene: TRBV2
len: 14
abundance: .
j_gene: TRBJ2-1
CDR3nt: TGTGCCAACACGGGACTAGCGGGAGACAATGAGCAGTTCTTC
CDR3aa: CANTGLAGDNEQFF

d_gene: .
v_gene: TRBV5-8
len: 15
abundance: .
j_gene: TRBJ1-1
CDR3nt: TGTGCCAGCAGCTTGGCCCCCAGGGGTTGGACTGAAGCTTTCTTT
CDR3aa: CASSLAPRGWTEAFF

d_gene: .
v_gene: TRBV4-1
len: 14
abundance: .
j_gene: TRBJ1-3
CDR3nt: TGCGCCAGCAGCCCTGGGACATTGGGAAACACCATATATTTT
CDR3aa: CASSPGTLGNTIYF

d_gene: .
v_gene: TRBV4-1
len: 14
abundance: .
j_gene: TRBJ2-7
CDR3nt: TGCGCCAGCAGCCAAGTGAAGAATTCCTACGAGCAGTACTTC
CDR3aa: CASSQVKNSYEQYF

d_gene: .
v_gene: TRBV27
len: 13
abundance: few
j_gene: TRBJ2-7
CDR3nt: TGCGCCAGCAGCTTCGGGGCTTCCTACGAGCAGTACTTC
CDR3aa: CASSFGASYEQYF

d_gene: .
v_gene: TRBV4-1
len: 13
abundance: .
j_gene: TRBJ1-1
CDR3nt: TGCGCCAGCAGCCACCGCGTAACTGCTGAAGCTTTCTTT
CDR3aa: CASSHRVTAEAFF

d_gene: .
v_gene: TRBV3-1
len: 10
abundance: .
j_gene: TRBJ2-5
CDR3nt: TGTGCCAGCAGCCAAGAGACCCAGTACTTC
CDR3aa: CASSQETQYF

d_gene: TRBD1
v_gene: TRBV7-2
len: 18
abundance: .
j_gene: TRBJ1-5
CDR3nt: TGTGCCAGCAGCTTAGCCGGGACAGGGGCAAATAGCAATCAGCCCCAGCATTTT
CDR3aa: CASSLAGTGANSNQPQHF

d_gene: .
v_gene: TRBV4-1
len: 13
abundance: .
j_gene: TRBJ2-7
CDR3nt: TGCGCCAGCAGCCAAGAGAAGGGCTACGAGCAGTACTTC
CDR3aa: CASSQEKGYEQYF

d_gene: TRBD1
v_gene: TRBV5-4
len: 18
abundance: .
j_gene: TRBJ1-3
CDR3nt: TGTGCCAGCAACCTAGGGACAGACCTCTCGCTATCCGAAAACACCATATATTTT
CDR3aa: CASNLGTDLSLSENTIYF

d_gene: .
v_gene: TRBV15
len: 20
abundance: .
j_gene: TRBJ1-6
CDR3nt: TGTGCCACCAGCAGAGAGATGGGGTATCGGGGAGTCATTTCGGATTCACCCCTCCACTTT
CDR3aa: CATSREMGYRGVISDSPLHF

d_gene: .
v_gene: TRBV25-1
len: 11
abundance: once
j_gene: TRBJ1-1
CDR3nt: TGTGCCAGCGGCGTCCAGCCCGAAGCTTTCTTT
CDR3aa: CASGVQPEAFF

d_gene: .
v_gene: TRBV7-8
len: 17
abundance: once
j_gene: TRBJ2-1
CDR3nt: TGTGCCAGCAGCTTATATTCCGATAGGAGCTCCTACAATGAGCAGTTCTTC
CDR3aa: CASSLYSDRSSYNEQFF

d_gene: TRBD2
v_gene: TRBV11-1
len: 16
abundance: .
j_gene: TRBJ2-1
CDR3nt: TGTGCCAGCAGCTTAACAGCCAGCGGGGAGTACAATGAGCAGTTCTTC
CDR3aa: CASSLTASGEYNEQFF

d_gene: .
v_gene: TRBV11-2
len: 13
abundance: .
j_gene: TRBJ1-1
CDR3nt: TGTGCCAGCAGCTTAGTTGTCAGCACTGAAGCTTTCTTT
CDR3aa: CASSLVVSTEAFF

d_gene: .
v_gene: TRBV4-1
len: 17
abundance: .
j_gene: TRBJ1-1
CDR3nt: TGCGCCAGCAGCCAGGGGGGTCCGCGACCTATGAACACTGAAGCTTTCTTT
CDR3aa: CASSQGGPRPMNTEAFF

d_gene: .
v_gene: TRBV24-1
len: 13
abundance: .
j_gene: TRBJ1-2
CDR3nt: TGTGCCACCCCCATGGGAGGATACTATGGCTACACCTTC
CDR3aa: CATPMGGYYGYTF

d_gene: TRBD1
v_gene: TRBV7-9
len: 15
abundance: .
j_gene: TRBJ2-7
CDR3nt: TGTGCCAGCAGCCCAGAGGGACAGGGGTACGGCGAGCAGTACTTC
CDR3aa: CASSPEGQGYGEQYF